These 16 T cell receptor beta chains originate from one sample sequenced in a study of T cell responses to AZD1222 COVID-19 vaccine (dated by TCRdb to the early 2020s). Explained via the paper, the time point label denotes: baseline before first vaccination. Library generation was performed with the immunoSEQ multiplex PCR assay. The clones in this table, taken by TCRdb from immuneACCESS, are in-frame only. Not every clone is retained; where verified, under half of the shortfall comes from an unresolved V gene, and the cause of the rest is unknown. This sample lists nearly 95,000 clones; around 87% were detected once. More than 7.5% of the sample rests with the top ten. The sequences come from peripheral blood, collected on day 0 of AZD1222 vaccination. The origin of the receptors is an adult in good health.

This chain uses TRBV7-8 with TRBJ2-7; D not resolved. The length of the CDR3 is 14 residues. Per the germline V gene, CDR1 is SGHVS and CDR2 is FQNEAQ. Trimming removed 1 base from V and 9 bases from J, with 16 bases in between. CDR3 nucleotides: TGTGCCAGCAGCTTAGAGGCCACTTCCACGGGGCAGTACTTC. Its translation is CASSLEATSTGQYF.

The chain carries TRBV3-1 (or the pseudogene TRBV3-2) and TRBJ1-3, with TRBD1 as a possible D gene (6 bases). Per germline, CDR1 LGHDT and CDR2 YNNKEL (reference sequence). V shed 2 bases and J shed 0 bases, with 20 bases lying between them. This CDR3 contains 19 residues. DNA for the CDR3: TGTGCCAGCAGCCAATCCCGCCGAACAGGGTTCCACTCTGGAAACACCATATATTTT. It is translated as CASSQSRRTGFHSGNTIYF.

The rearrangement joins TRBV7-2 to TRBJ2-1; D may be TRBD1 (5 bases). V shed 2 bases and J shed 9 bases, with 14 bases lying between them. Germline assignment: CDR1 SGHTA and CDR2 FQGNSA. The CDR3 is made up of 14 amino acids. In DNA form, the CDR3 reads TGTGCCAGCAGCTTAAATCGCTTACAGGTTGAGCAGTTCTTC. Its protein is CASSLNRLQVEQFF.

CDR3 in DNA: TGTGCCAGCAGTGAATTAGGGACAGGGGGCCTGGATACGCAGTATTTT. This translates into CASSELGTGGLDTQYF. The chain combines TRBV25-1 with TRBJ2-3; 12 positions agree with TRBD1. Germline V lookup: CDR1 MGHDK, CDR2 SYGVNS. The V gene end was trimmed by 1 base and the J gene end by 6 bases; junction bases not matched to a gene: 5. This CDR3 has 16 amino acids.

The chain is built from TRBV7-3 and TRBJ1-1, with D uncertain. V lost 2 bases, J lost 1 base, and 5 bases lay in between. The CDR3 spans 13 residues. CDR1 and CDR2 from the germline V gene are SGHTA and FQGTGA. The CDR3 loop is CASSLVRNTEAFF. DNA for the CDR3: TGTGCCAGCAGCTTAGTGCGGAACACTGAAGCTTTCTTT.

This rearrangement joins TRBV13 to TRBJ2-3; D gene ambiguous. The CDR3 runs 14 residues. The V end lost 1 base, the J end lost 7 bases, and 12 bases lay between the germline ends. Germline V gene data show CDR1 as PRHDT and CDR2 as FYEKMQ (reference sequence). In DNA form, the CDR3 reads TGTGCCAGCAGCTTAGATCTAAGGGTAAATACGCAGTATTTT. This encodes CASSLDLRVNTQYF. The complete variable domain, with remaining parts taken from reference TRBV13 and TRBJ2-3, reads AAGVIQSPRHLIKEKRETATLKCYPIPRHDTVYWYQQGPGQDPQFLISFYEKMQSDKGSIPDRFSAQQFSDYHSELNMSSLELGDSALYFCASSLDLRVNTQYFGPGTRLTVL.

V and J are TRBV9 and TRBJ1-5, with D perhaps TRBD1 (6 bases). V shed 0 bases and J shed 6 bases, with 13 bases lying between them. The CDR3 has 15 amino acids. CDR1 and CDR2 (germline): SGDLS, YYNGEE. CDR3 sequence (DNA): TGTGCCAGCAGCGTAGGGGGGGGCCCAGGTCAGCCCCAGCATTTT. Its translation is CASSVGGGPGQPQHF.

This chain links TRBV29-1 with TRBJ1-1; D gene ambiguous. The CDR3 is 12 amino acids. Germline CDR1 reads SQVTM; CDR2 reads ANQGSEA. V lost 6 bases and J lost 2, with 10 bases in between. In DNA, the CDR3 is TGCAGCGTCCAAAAGGTAAACACTGAAGCTTTCTTT. Amino acids: CSVQKVNTEAFF. The full variable domain, its missing parts supplied by reference TRBV29-1 and TRBJ1-1, is SAVISQKPSRDICQRGTSLTIQCQVDSQVTMMFWYRQQPGQSLTLIATANQGSEATYESGFVIDKFPISRPNLTFSTLTVSNMSPEDSSIYLCSVQKVNTEAFFGQGTRLTVV.

The V call is TRBV27, the J call TRBJ1-5; no reliable D call. The CDR3 has 14 residues. The germline gives CDR1 MNHEY, CDR2 SMNVEV (reference sequence). The germline V and J ends were trimmed by 5 bases and 0 bases, with 8 bases remaining between them. The chain's CDR3 is CASSGIYSNQPQHF. CDR3 nucleotides: TGTGCCAGCAGTGGCATCTATAGCAATCAGCCCCAGCATTTT.

V and J are TRBV29-1 and TRBJ2-3, with 8 bases fitting TRBD2. The J segment lost 0 bases and the V segment lost 6 bases, leaving 5 bases of the junction unmatched. The CDR3 totals 14 residues. Per germline, CDR1 SQVTM and CDR2 ANQGSEA. The CDR3 is CSVWRGASTDTQYF. The CDR3 region has the DNA TGCAGCGTGTGGCGGGGGGCTAGCACAGATACGCAGTATTTT.

V is TRBV29-1 and J is TRBJ2-1, with 12 bases lining up with TRBD1. J gave up 3 bases and V 7 bases, and 7 bases lay outside the gene matches. CDR3 length: 15 amino acids. Germline lookup yields CDR1 SQVTM and CDR2 ANQGSEA. The chain's CDR3 is CSAHGTGGFYNEQFF. The CDR3 DNA sequence: TGCAGCGCCCACGGGACAGGGGGCTTCTACAATGAGCAGTTCTTC.

In this sample, this clone turned up once. The genes are TRBV7-9 and TRBJ2-5; D might be TRBD1 (6 bases). The CDR3 covers 14 residues. Trimming took off 5 bases at V and 5 bases at J, with 15 bases between the two ends. Germline values: CDR1 SEHNR, CDR2 FQNEAQ (reference sequence). The CDR3 spells CASSIYQGYETQYF. CDR3 DNA sequence: TGTGCCAGCAGCATTTATCAGGGGTACGAGACCCAGTACTTC.

V and J are TRBV6-5 and TRBJ1-1, with a possible D match to TRBD1 (5 bases). Trimming cost V 6 bases and J 1 base, with 12 bases left between them. Germline CDR1 and CDR2: MNHEY and SVGAGI. The CDR3 extends over 14 amino acids. The CDR3 here is CASSRQTENTEAFF. For the CDR3, the DNA is TGTGCCAGCAGCCGACAGACAGAGAACACTGAAGCTTTCTTT.

The rearrangement links TRBV4-1 to TRBJ1-1, with D perhaps matching TRBD1 (6 bases). The CDR3 runs 16 residues. Deletions cut 2 bases from V and 3 bases from J, with 16 bases between. Germline V gene data show CDR1 as MGHRA and CDR2 as YSYEKL. CDR3 DNA: TGCGCCAGCAGCCAAATAGGGGGGGGACTAGACACTGAAGCTTTCTTT. The encoded protein is CASSQIGGGLDTEAFF.

This clone has only a few counts. J is TRBJ2-7 and V is TRBV5-1; D unclear. The CDR3 loop spans 12 amino acids. V gave up 0 bases and J gave up 4 bases, with 5 bases separating them. Per the germline V gene, CDR1 is SGHRS and CDR2 is YFSETQ. CDR3 DNA sequence: TGCGCCAGCAGCTTGGTCGGGTACGAGCAGTACTTC. Its protein product is CASSLVGYEQYF.

The V call is TRBV5-1, the J call TRBJ1-2; D is unclear. Germline values: CDR1 SGHRS, CDR2 YFSETQ. The CDR3 runs 13 residues. Trimming shortened V by 4 bases and J by 4 bases, and 11 bases separated the two germline ends. Written as DNA, the CDR3 is TGCGCCAGCAGCCCGGACGCGGCCTATGGCTACACCTTC. This codes for CASSPDAAYGYTF.